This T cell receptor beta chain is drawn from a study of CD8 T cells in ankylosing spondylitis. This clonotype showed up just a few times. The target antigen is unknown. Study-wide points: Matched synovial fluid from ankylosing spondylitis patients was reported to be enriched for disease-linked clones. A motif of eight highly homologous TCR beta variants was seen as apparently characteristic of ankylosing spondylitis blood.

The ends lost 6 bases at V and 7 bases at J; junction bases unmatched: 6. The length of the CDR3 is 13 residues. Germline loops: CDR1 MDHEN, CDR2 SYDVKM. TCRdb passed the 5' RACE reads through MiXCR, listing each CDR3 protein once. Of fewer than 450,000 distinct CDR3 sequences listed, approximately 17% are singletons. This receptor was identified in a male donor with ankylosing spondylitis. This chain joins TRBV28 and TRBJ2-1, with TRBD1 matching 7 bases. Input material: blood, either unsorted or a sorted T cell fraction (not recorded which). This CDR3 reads CASRTGNPNEQFF. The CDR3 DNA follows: TGTGCCAGCAGGACAGGGAACCCAAATGAGCAGTTCTTC.